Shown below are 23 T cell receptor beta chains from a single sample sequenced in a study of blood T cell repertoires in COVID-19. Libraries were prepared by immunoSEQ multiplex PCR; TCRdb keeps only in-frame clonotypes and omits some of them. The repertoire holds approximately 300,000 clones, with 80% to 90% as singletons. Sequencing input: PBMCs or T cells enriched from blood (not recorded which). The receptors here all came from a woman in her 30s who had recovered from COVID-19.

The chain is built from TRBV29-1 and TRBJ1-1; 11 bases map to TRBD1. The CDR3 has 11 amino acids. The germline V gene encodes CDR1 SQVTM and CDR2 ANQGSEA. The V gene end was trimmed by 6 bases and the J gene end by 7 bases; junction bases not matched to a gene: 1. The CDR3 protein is CSVGQGGEAFF. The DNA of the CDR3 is TGCAGCGTGGGACAGGGGGGTGAAGCTTTCTTT.

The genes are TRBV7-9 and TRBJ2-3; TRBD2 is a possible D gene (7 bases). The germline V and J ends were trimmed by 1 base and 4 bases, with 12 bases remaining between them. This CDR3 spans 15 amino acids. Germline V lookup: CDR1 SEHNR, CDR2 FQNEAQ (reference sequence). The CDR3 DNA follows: TGTGCCAGCAGCTTAGGACTAGCAGGGGCAGATACGCAGTATTTT. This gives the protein CASSLGLAGADTQYF.

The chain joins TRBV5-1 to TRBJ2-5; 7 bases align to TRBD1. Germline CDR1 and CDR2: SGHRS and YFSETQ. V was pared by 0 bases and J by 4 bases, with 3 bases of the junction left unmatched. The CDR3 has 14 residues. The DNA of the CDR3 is TGCGCCAGCAGCTTGGGAGCAGGGGGAGAGACCCAGTACTTC. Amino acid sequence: CASSLGAGGETQYF.

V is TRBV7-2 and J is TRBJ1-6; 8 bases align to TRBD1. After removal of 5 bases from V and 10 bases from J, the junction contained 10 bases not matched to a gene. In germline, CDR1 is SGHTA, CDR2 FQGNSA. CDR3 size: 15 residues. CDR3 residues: CASSVGTGGGSPLHF. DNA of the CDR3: TGTGCCAGCAGCGTAGGAACAGGGGGAGGCTCACCCCTCCACTTT.

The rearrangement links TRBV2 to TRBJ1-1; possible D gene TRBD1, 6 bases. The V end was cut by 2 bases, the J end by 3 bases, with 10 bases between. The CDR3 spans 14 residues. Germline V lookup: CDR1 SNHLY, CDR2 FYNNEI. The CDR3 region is CASSETPGDTEAFF. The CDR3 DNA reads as TGTGCCAGCAGTGAAACCCCAGGGGACACTGAAGCTTTCTTT.

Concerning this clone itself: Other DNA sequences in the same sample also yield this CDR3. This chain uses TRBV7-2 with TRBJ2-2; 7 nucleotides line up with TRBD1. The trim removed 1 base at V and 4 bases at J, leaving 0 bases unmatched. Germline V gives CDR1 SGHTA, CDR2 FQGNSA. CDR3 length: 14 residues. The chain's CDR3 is CASSLDRGTGELFF. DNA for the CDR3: TGTGCCAGCAGCTTAGACAGGGGCACCGGGGAGCTGTTTTTT.

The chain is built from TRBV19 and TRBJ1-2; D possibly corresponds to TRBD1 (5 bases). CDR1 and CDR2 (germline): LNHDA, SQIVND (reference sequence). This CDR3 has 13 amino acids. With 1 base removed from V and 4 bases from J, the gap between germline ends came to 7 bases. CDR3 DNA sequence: TGTGCCAGTAGTATAGCCAGGGCCTATGGCTACACCTTC. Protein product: CASSIARAYGYTF.

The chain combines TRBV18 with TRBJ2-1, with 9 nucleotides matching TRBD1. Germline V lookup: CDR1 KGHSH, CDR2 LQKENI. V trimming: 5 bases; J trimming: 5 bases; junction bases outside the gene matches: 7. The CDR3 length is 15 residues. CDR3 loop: CASSFRDRVDNEQFF. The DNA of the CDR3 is TGTGCCAGCTCATTCCGGGACAGGGTCGACAATGAGCAGTTCTTC.

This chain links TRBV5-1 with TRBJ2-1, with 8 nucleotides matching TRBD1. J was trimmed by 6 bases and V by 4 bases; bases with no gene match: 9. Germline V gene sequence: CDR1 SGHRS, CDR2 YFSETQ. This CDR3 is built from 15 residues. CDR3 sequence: CASSLFTGGGNEQFF. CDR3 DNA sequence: TGCGCCAGCAGCCTATTTACAGGGGGTGGCAATGAGCAGTTCTTC.

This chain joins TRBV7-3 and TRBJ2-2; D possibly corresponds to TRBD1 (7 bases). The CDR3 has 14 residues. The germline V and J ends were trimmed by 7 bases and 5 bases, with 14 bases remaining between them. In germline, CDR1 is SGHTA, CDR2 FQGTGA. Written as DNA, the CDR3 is TGTGCCAGCACCAGGGGGGTTTTAACCGGGGAGCTGTTTTTT. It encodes CASTRGVLTGELFF.

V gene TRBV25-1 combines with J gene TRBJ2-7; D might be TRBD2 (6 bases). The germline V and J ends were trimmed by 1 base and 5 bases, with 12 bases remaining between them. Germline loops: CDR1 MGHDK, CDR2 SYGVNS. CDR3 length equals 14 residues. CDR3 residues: CASSEFTGGNEQYF. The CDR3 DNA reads TGTGCCAGCAGTGAATTCACAGGAGGGAACGAGCAGTACTTC.

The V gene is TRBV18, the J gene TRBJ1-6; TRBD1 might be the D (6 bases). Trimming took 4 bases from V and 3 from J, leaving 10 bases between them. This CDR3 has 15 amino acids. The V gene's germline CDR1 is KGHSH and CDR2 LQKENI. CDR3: CASSQETGYNSPLHF. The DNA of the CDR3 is TGTGCCAGCTCACAAGAGACAGGCTATAATTCACCCCTCCACTTT. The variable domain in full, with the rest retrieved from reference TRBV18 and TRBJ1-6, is NAGVMQNPRHLVRRRGQEARLRCSPMKGHSHVYWYRQLPEEGLKFMVYLQKENIIDESGMPKERFSAEFPKEGPSILRIQQVVRGDSAAYFCASSQETGYNSPLHFGNGTRLTVT.

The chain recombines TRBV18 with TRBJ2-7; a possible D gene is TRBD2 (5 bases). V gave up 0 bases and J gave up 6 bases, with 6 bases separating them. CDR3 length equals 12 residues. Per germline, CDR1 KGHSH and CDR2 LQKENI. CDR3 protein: CASSPPTSEQYF. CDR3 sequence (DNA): TGTGCCAGCTCACCACCTACTAGCGAGCAGTACTTC.

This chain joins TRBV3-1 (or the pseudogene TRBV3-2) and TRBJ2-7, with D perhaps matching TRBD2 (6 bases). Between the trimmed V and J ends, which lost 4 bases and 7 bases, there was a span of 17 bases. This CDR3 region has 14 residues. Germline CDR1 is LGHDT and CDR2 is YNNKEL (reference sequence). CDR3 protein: CASSPSGVRVEQYF. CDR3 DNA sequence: TGTGCCAGCAGCCCCTCGGGGGTTCGAGTTGAGCAGTACTTC.

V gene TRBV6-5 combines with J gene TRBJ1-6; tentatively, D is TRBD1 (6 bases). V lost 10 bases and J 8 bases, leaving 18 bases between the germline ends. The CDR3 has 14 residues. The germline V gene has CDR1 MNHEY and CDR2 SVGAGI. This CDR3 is CATSSRGRDSPLHF. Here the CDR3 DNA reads TGTGCCACCTCTTCCAGGGGAAGGGATTCACCCCTCCACTTT.

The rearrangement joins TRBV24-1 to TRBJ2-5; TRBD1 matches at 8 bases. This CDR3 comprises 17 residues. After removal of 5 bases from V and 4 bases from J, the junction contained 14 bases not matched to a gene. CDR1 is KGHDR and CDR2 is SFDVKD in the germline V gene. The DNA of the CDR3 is TGTGCCACCAGTGGACCCTCAGGGGGCGAACTTTCAGAGACCCAGTACTTC. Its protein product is CATSGPSGGELSETQYF.

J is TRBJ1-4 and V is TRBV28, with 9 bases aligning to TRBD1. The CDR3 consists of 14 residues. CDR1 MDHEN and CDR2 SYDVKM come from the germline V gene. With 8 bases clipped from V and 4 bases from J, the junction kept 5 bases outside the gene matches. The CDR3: CASRDRAYNEKLFF. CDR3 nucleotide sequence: TGTGCCAGCCGGGACAGGGCGTATAATGAAAAACTGTTTTTT.

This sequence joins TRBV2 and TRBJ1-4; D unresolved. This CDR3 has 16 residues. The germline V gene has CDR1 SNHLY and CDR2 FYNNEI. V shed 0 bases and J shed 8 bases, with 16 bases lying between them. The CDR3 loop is CASSEARKVVEEKLFF. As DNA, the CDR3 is TGTGCCAGCAGTGAAGCGCGTAAGGTGGTGGAGGAAAAACTGTTTTTT.

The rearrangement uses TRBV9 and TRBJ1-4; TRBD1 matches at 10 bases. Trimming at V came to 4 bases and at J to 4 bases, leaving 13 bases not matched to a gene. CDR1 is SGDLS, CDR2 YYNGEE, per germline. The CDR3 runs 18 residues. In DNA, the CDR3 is TGTGCCAGCAGCCCTTCACAGCGGACAGGGGGATATAATGAAAAACTGTTTTTT. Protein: CASSPSQRTGGYNEKLFF.

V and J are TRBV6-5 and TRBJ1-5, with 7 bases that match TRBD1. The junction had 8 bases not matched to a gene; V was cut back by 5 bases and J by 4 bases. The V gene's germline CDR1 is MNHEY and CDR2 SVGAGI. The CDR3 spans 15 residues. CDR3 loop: CASSPDGQVNQPQHF. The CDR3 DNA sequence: TGTGCCAGCAGTCCGGACGGACAGGTTAATCAGCCCCAGCATTTT.

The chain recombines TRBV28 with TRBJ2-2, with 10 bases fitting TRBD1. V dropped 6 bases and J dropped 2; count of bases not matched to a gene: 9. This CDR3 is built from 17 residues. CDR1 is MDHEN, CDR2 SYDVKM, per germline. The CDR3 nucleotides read TGTGCCAGCAGCCTGAGACAGGGGGCGGGTAACACCGGGGAGCTGTTTTTT. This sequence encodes CASSLRQGAGNTGELFF.

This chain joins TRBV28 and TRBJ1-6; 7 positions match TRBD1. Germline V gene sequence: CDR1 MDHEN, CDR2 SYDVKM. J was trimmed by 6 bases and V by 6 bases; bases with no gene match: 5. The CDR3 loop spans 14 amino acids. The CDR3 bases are TGTGCCAGCAGCAAAGGGACAGTTAATTCACCCCTCCACTTT. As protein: CASSKGTVNSPLHF. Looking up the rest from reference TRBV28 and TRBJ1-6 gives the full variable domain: DVKVTQSSRYLVKRTGEKVFLECVQDMDHENMFWYRQDPGLGLRLIYFSYDVKMKEKGDIPEGYSVSREKKERFSLILESASTNQTSMYLCASSKGTVNSPLHFGNGTRLTVT.

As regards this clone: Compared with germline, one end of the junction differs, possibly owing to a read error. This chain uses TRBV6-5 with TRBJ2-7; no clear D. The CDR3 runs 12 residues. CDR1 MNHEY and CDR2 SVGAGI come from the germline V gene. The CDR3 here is CASSDSHYEQYF. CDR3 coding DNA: TGTGCCAGCAGTGACTCCCACTACGAGCAGTACTTC.